This TCR beta chain was observed in a study of technical replicates of blood from a handful of donors. This clone was detected ten times or more. Sequencing used immunoSEQ multiplex PCR; TCRdb keeps in-frame clones, though not all of them. Here the sample spans around 64,000 clones, 93% being singletons. The specimen was PBMCs. This clonotype was sampled from a human donor in good health. Some clones in this sample may be carry-over from other donors' samples.

CDR3 loop: CASSRRLGASGETQYF. The DNA for the CDR3 is TGCGCCAGCAGCCGGCGTCTTGGTGCCTCAGGGGAGACCCAGTACTTC. The rearrangement joins TRBV4-1 to TRBJ2-5; a weak D match, TRBD1 (5 bases). V was cut by 4 bases and J by 5 bases, with 20 bases left in between. Germline CDR1 is MGHRA and CDR2 is YSYEKL. The CDR3 spans 16 residues.